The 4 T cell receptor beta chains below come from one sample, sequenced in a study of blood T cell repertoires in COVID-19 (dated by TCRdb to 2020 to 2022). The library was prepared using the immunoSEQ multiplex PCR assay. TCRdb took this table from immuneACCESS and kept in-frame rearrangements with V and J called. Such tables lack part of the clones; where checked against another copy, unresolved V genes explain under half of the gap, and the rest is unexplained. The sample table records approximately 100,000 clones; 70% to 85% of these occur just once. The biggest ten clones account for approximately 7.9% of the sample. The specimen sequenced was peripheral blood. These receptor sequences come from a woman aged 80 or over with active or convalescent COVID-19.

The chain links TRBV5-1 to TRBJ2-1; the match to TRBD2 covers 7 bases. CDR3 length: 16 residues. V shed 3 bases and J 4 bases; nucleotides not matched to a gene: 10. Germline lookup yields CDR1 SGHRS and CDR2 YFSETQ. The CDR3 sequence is CASSYTGTTVYNEQFF. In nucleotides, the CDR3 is TGCGCCAGCAGCTATACCGGGACTACCGTATACAATGAGCAGTTCTTC.

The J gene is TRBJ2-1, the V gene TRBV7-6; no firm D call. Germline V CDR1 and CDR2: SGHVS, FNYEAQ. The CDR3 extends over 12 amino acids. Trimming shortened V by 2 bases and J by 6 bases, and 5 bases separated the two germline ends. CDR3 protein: CASSLNRNEQFF. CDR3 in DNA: TGTGCCAGCAGCTTAAATCGCAATGAGCAGTTCTTC.

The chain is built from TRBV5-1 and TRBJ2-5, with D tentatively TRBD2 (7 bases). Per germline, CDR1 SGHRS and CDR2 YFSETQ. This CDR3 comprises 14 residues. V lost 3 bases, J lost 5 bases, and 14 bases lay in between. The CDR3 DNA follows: TGCGCCAGCAGCTCGGGGGGCCCTGGGGAGACCCAGTACTTC. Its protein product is CASSSGGPGETQYF.

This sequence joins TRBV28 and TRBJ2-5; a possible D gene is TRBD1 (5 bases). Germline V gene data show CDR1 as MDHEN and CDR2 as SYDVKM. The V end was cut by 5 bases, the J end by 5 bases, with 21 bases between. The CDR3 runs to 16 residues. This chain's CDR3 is CASSPNFRVRRETQYF. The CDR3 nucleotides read TGTGCCAGCAGTCCAAACTTCAGGGTCCGCCGGGAGACCCAGTACTTC.